This T cell receptor beta chain was retrieved from a study of blood T cell repertoires in COVID-19. Study overall: Samples representing acute and convalescent COVID-19 were sourced from the United States, Italy and Spain.

Germline V gene lookup returns CDR1 SGHAT and CDR2 FQNNGV. Trimming at V came to 5 bases and at J to 0 bases, leaving 3 bases not matched to a gene. The CDR3 runs to 15 residues. TCRdb's copy holds only in-frame clones and misses some; the assay was immunoSEQ multiplex PCR. The sample lists around 250,000 clones; about 84% were seen once. Enrolled through a virtual design, the participants were between roughly 18 and 95 years of age and came from about two dozen US areas. Participants' own reports of clinical history determined their cohort assignment. Either two negative PCRs, clearance, or symptom resolution qualified Cohort 3 donors as recovered.

Source material: PBMCs or T cells enriched from blood (not recorded which). The V gene is TRBV11-2, the J gene TRBJ1-3, with 8 nucleotides matching TRBD1. The origin of this receptor is a woman in her forties or fifties who had recovered from COVID-19. DNA of the CDR3: TGTGCCAGCAGCGCAACAGGGGGCTCTGGAAACACCATATATTTT. Translated, it gives CASSATGGSGNTIYF.